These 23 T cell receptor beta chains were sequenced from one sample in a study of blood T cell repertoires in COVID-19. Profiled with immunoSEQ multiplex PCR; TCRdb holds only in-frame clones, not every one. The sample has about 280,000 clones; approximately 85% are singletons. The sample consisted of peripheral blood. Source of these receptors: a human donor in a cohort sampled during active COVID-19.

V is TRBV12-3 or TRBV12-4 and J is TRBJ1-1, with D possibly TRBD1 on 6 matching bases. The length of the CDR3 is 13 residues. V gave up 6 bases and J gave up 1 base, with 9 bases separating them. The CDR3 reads CASSTQGNTEAFF. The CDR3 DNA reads TGTGCCAGCAGCACACAGGGGAACACTGAAGCTTTCTTT.

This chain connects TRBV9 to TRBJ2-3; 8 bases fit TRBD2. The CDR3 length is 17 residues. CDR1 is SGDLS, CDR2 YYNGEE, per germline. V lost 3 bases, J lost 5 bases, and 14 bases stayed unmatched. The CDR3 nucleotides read TGTGCCAGCAGCGCCCCTTTGTCTCCGGGAGGGGGAGATACGCAGTATTTT. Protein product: CASSAPLSPGGGDTQYF.

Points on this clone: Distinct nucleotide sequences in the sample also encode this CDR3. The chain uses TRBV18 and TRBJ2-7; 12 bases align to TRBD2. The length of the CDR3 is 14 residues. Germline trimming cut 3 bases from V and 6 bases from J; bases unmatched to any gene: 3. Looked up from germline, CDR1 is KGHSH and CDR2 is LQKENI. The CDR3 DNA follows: TGTGCCAGCTCACCGCCGGGACTAGCGGGCGAGCAGTACTTC. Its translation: CASSPPGLAGEQYF.

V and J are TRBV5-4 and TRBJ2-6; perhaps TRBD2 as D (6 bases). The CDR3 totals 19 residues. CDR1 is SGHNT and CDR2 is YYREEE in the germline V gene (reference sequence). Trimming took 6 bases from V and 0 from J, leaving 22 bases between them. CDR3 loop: CASIHQGGQLLSGANVLTF. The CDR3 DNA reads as TGTGCCAGCATTCACCAGGGAGGCCAACTTCTCTCTGGGGCCAACGTCCTGACTTTC.

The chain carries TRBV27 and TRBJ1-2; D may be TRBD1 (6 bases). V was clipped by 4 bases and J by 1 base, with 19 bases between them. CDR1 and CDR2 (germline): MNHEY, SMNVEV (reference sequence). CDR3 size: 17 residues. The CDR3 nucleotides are TGTGCCAGCAGTTCATCATCAACAGGGCTCCTTAACTATGGCTACACCTTC. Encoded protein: CASSSSSTGLLNYGYTF.

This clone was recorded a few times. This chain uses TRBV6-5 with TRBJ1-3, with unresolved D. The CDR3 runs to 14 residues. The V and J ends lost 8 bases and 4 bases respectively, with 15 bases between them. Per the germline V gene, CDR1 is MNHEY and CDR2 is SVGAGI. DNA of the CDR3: TGTGCCAGCTCAGGTGTTCACTCGGGAAACACCATATATTTT. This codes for CASSGVHSGNTIYF.

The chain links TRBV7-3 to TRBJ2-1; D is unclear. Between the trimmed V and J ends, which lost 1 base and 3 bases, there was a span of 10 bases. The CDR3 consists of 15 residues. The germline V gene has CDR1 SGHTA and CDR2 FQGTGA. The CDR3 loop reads CASSLSGALYNEQFF. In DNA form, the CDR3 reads TGTGCCAGCAGCTTAAGCGGAGCCCTCTACAATGAGCAGTTCTTC.

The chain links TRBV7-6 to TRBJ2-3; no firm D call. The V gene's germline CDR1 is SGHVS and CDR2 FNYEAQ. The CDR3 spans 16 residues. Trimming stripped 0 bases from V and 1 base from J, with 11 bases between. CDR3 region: CASSLAPGVGTDTQYF. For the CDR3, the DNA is TGTGCCAGCAGCTTAGCGCCGGGTGTCGGCACAGATACGCAGTATTTT.

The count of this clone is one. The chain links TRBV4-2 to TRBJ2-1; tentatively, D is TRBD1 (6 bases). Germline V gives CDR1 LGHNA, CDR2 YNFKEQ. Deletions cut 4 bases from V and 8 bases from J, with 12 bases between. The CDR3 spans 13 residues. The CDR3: CASSPAQGHEQFF. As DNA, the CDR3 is TGTGCCAGCAGCCCAGCACAGGGCCATGAGCAGTTCTTC.

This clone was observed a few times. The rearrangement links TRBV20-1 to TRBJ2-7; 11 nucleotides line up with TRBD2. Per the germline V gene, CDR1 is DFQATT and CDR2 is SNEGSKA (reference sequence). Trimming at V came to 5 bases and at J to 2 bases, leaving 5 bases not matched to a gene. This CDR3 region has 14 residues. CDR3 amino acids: CSAGGTSGTYEQYF. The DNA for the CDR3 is TGCAGTGCTGGTGGGACTAGCGGTACCTACGAGCAGTACTTC.

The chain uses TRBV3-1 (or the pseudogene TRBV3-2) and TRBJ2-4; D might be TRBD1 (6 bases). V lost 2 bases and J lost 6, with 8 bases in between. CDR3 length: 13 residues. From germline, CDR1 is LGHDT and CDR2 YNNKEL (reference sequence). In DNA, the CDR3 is TGTGCCAGCAGCCAAACACAGGGAAACATTCAGTACTTC. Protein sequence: CASSQTQGNIQYF.

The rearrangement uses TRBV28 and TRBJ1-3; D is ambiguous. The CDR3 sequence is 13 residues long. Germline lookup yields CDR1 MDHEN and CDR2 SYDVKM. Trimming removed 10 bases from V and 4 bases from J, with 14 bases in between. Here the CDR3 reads CATLGDPGNTIYF. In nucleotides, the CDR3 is TGTGCCACCTTAGGAGACCCAGGAAACACCATATATTTT.

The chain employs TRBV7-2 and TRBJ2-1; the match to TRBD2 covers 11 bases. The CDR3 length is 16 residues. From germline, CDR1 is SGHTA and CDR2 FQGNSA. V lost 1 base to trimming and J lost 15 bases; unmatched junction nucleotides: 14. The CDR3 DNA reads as TGTGCCAGCAGCTTAGTTGGTGGGACTAGCGGAGCGAAACGGTTCTTC. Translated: CASSLVGGTSGAKRFF.

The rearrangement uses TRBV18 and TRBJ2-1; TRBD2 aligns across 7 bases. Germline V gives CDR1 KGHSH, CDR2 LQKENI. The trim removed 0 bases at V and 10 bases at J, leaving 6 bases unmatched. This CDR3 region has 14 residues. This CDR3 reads CASSPPGREDEQFF. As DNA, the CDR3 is TGTGCCAGCTCACCACCGGGCCGGGAGGACGAGCAGTTCTTC.

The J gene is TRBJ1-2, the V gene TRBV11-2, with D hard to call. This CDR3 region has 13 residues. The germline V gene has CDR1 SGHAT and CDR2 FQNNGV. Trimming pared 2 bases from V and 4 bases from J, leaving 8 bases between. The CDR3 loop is CASSLTERYGYTF. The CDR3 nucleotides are TGTGCCAGCAGCTTAACAGAACGCTATGGCTACACCTTC.

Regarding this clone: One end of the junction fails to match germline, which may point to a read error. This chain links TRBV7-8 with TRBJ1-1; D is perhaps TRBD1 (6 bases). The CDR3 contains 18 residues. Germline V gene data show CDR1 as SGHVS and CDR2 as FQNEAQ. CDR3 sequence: CASSGQGFSIYWNTEAFF. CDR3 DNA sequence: TGTGCCAGCAGCGGGCAGGGGTTTTCGATTTACTGGAACACTGAGGCTTTCTTT.

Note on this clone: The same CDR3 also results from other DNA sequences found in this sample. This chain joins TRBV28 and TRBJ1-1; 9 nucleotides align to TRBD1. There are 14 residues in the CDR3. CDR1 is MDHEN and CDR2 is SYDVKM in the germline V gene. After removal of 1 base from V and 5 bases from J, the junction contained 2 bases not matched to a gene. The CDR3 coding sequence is TGTGCCAGCAGTTTATACAGGGGGCGGACTGAAGCTTTCTTT. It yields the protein CASSLYRGRTEAFF.

The CDR3 DNA follows: TGTGCCAGCAGCTTAGTAGAAACTAGCACAGATACGCAGTATTTT. Residues: CASSLVETSTDTQYF. The chain has TRBV7-9 and TRBJ2-3; D not resolved. Trimming left V 1 base short and J 0 bases short, with 8 bases between. This CDR3 comprises 15 residues. Germline V CDR1 and CDR2: SEHNR, FQNEAQ (reference sequence).

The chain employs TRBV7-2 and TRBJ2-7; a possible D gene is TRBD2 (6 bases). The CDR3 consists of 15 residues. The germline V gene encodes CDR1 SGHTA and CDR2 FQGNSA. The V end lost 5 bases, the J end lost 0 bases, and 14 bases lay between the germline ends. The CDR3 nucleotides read TGTGCCAGCAGCCCCTGGGACTTAAGCTCCTACGAGCAGTACTTC. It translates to CASSPWDLSSYEQYF.

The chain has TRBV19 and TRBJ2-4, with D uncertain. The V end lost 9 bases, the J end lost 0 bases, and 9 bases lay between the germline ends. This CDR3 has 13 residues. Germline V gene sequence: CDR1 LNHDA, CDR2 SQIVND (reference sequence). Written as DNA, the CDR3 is TGTGCCAGCGGTATCTTAGCCAAAAACATTCAGTACTTC. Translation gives CASGILAKNIQYF. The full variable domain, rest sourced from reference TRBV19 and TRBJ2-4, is DGGITQSPKYLFRKEGQNVTLSCEQNLNHDAMYWYRQDPGQGLRLIYYSQIVNDFQKGDIAEGYSVSREKKESFPLTVTSAQKNPTAFYLCASGILAKNIQYFGAGTRLSVL.

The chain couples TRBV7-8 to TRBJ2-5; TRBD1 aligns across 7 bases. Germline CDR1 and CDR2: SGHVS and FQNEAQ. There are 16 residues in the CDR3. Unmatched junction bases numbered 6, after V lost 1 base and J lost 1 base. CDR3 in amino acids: CASSLVPTGSQETQYF. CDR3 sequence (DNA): TGTGCCAGCAGCTTAGTTCCGACAGGGAGCCAAGAGACCCAGTACTTC.

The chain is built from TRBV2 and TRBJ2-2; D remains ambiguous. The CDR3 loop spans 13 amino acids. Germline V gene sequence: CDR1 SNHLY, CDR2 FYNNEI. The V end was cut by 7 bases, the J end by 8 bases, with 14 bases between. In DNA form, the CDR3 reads TGTGCCAGCACCGAGTTCATCCGGGGGGAGCTGTTTTTT. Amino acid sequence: CASTEFIRGELFF.

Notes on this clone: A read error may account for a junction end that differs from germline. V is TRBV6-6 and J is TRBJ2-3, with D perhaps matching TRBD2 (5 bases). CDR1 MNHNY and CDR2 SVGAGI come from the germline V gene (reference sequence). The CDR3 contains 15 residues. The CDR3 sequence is CASSLERTRTDTQYF. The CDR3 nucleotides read TGTGCCAGCAGCCTCGAGCGGACCCGCACCGATACGCAGTATTTT.